A selection of T cell receptor beta chains follows, all from one sample in a study of neurological immune-mediated disorders. TCRdb re-called the 5' RACE reads with MiXCR, one entry per CDR3 protein. The top ten clones hold around 2.1% of a sample with about 46,000 distinct CDR3 sequences, roughly 2% of them seen once. Material for sequencing was PBMCs. The receptors stem from a woman aged 40 to 55 with multiple sclerosis. Both conserved end residues are part of each CDR3. A D gene is named only where the DNA matches it firmly. Not all rows give a size; the values are once, few, many and, for expanded clones, a class.

V	size	D	J	DNA	CDR3
TRBV20-1	many	TRBD1	TRBJ1-2	TGCAGTGCAGACAGGGGGCCAGACTATGGCTACACCTTC	CSADRGPDYGYTF
TRBV9	many	TRBD1	TRBJ1-2	TGTGCCAGCAGCGTAGATAGGGACAGGGGATATGGCTACACCTTC	CASSVDRDRGYGYTF
TRBV6-5	many	-	TRBJ1-2	TGTGCCAGCAGTTCCCAGGACTGGGGCTACACCTTC	CASSSQDWGYTF
TRBV7-7	many	-	TRBJ2-1	TGTGCCAGCAGCCTACGTCAAGGTGGGGTCAATGAGCAGTTCTTC	CASSLRQGGVNEQFF
TRBV20-1	many	TRBD1	TRBJ1-6	TGCAGTGCTCCTTCCGGAGGACAGGGACTTATCGCCTATAATTCACCCCTCCACTTT	CSAPSGGQGLIAYNSPLHF
TRBV7-8	many	TRBD1	TRBJ2-3	TGTGCCAGCAGATTAAGCGCTCCGGGACAGGGATACGGCACAGATACGCAGTATTTT	CASRLSAPGQGYGTDTQYF
TRBV6-1	many	TRBD1	TRBJ2-2	TGTGCCAGCAGTGTAGTTCATACGGGACAGGGGACCGGGGAGCTGTTTTTT	CASSVVHTGQGTGELFF
TRBV9	medium-sized	TRBD1	TRBJ2-1	TGTGCCAGCAGCCCAGAGGGGACAGGGTACAATGAGCAGTTCTTC	CASSPEGTGYNEQFF
TRBV4-1	many	-	TRBJ2-2	TGCGCCAGCAGCTGGGGACGGCTCAACACCGGGGAGCTGTTTTTT	CASSWGRLNTGELFF
TRBV4-1	few	TRBD2	TRBJ2-5	TGCGCCAGCAGCCCCCGGACTAGCGGGATAATAGAGACCCAGTACTTC	CASSPRTSGIIETQYF
TRBV20-1	many	-	TRBJ2-7	TGCAGTGCTACCCCAGGACAGACACCTTACGAGCAGTACTTC	CSATPGQTPYEQYF
TRBV5-1	many	-	TRBJ1-6	TGCGCCAGCAGCCCGGACACGGATTCACCCCTCCACTTT	CASSPDTDSPLHF
TRBV6-5	many	-	TRBJ2-2	TGTGCCAGCAGCTCCGGTTCCGGGGAGCTGTTTTTT	CASSSGSGELFF
TRBV5-1	many	-	TRBJ1-1	TGCGCCAGCAGCTTGGCCGTTGAGGGTTATAGCACTGAAGCTTTCTTT	CASSLAVEGYSTEAFF
TRBV5-1	many	-	TRBJ2-4	TGCGCCAGCAGCGCATACGGGGGGCTCGGGAACATTCAGTACTTC	CASSAYGGLGNIQYF
TRBV20-1	many	-	TRBJ2-1	TGCAGTGCTAGAGATAGTCGGGGGGCCGGGGCTGAGCAGTTCTTC	CSARDSRGAGAEQFF
TRBV7-8	many	-	TRBJ2-7	TGTGCCAGCAGCTTAGCGGGGGCGTTCTACGGACAGTACTTC	CASSLAGAFYGQYF
TRBV5-1	many	-	TRBJ1-2	TGCGCCAGCAGCTCCCTTGGGGCAGAGGATGGCTACACCTTC	CASSSLGAEDGYTF
TRBV7-2	many	TRBD2	TRBJ2-3	TGTGCCAGCAGCCCCAGGGCGGGGGGACGCACAGATACGCAGTATTTT	CASSPRAGGRTDTQYF
TRBV18	-	-	TRBJ2-5	TGTGCCAGCTCACCAAAAAGACCCAGCCAAGAGACCCAGTACTTC	CASSPKRPSQETQYF
TRBV5-1	many	-	TRBJ2-1	TGCGCCAGCAGCGTGTTGGGCGGGTACAATGAGCAGTTCTTC	CASSVLGGYNEQFF
TRBV4-1	many	-	TRBJ1-5	TGCGCCAGCAGCCAAGGCTTACAGCTTAGCAATCAGCCCCAGCATTTT	CASSQGLQLSNQPQHF
TRBV2	many	-	TRBJ2-5	TGTGCCAGCACGTGGGGGGAGACCCAGTACTTC	CASTWGETQYF
TRBV4-2	many	TRBD1	TRBJ1-1	TGTGCCAGCAGCCAACCCAACCAGGGGGACAGAAACACTGAAGCTTTCTTT	CASSQPNQGDRNTEAFF
TRBV6-6	many	-	TRBJ1-2	TGTGCCAGCAGTTTAGGTGGCTACACCTTC	CASSLGGYTF
TRBV18	many	TRBD1	TRBJ2-3	TGTGCCAGCTCACGGGTGGGACAGAACACAGATACGCAGTATTTT	CASSRVGQNTDTQYF
TRBV6-6	many	-	TRBJ1-5	TGTGCCAGCAGTTACTCCGAGCCCTGGCTCAATCAGCCCCAGCATTTT	CASSYSEPWLNQPQHF
TRBV20-1	many	TRBD1	TRBJ1-5	TGCAGTGCTAGAGAAAATCAGGGGGCTCTCCAGGCCCAGCATTTT	CSARENQGALQAQHF
TRBV25-1	many	-	TRBJ1-1	TGTGCCAGCAGTGAAGTTGAAGGGAACACTGAAGCTTTCTTT	CASSEVEGNTEAFF
TRBV5-1	many	TRBD2	TRBJ2-1	TGCGCCAGCAGCTTGTCGCTAGCGGGGGGCGGTGAGCAGTTCTTC	CASSLSLAGGGEQFF
TRBV10-3	many	-	TRBJ2-2	TGTGCCATCAACACAGGGCGGGCAGAGAACACCGGGGAGCTGTTTTTT	CAINTGRAENTGELFF
TRBV5-1	many	TRBD1	TRBJ1-3	TGCGCCAGCAGTGGTCAGGGGGCTGGAAACACCATATATTTT	CASSGQGAGNTIYF
TRBV2	many	-	TRBJ1-5	TGTGCCAGCCAAAGGGAGAGGGGATACAATCAGCCCCAGCATTTT	CASQRERGYNQPQHF
TRBV27	-	TRBD2	TRBJ2-2	TGTGCCAGCAAGTTATTAGCGGGGGCTGTTGGGGAGCTGTTTTTT	CASKLLAGAVGELFF
TRBV20-1	many	-	TRBJ2-7	TGCAGTGCTAGGGGGGGGGCCGTTAGGGCCTACGAGCAGTACTTC	CSARGGAVRAYEQYF
TRBV7-6	many	-	TRBJ2-1	TGTGCCAGCAGCTTAGGGCCAGCGGCCTCCTACAATGAGCAGTTCTTC	CASSLGPAASYNEQFF
TRBV7-9	many	-	TRBJ2-7	TGTGCCAGCAGCTTAGCAGGGAGCTACTCCTACGAGCAGTACTTC	CASSLAGSYSYEQYF
TRBV20-1	many	TRBD1	TRBJ2-1	TGCAGTGCTTCCGGGACAGTTTACAATGAGCAGTTCTTC	CSASGTVYNEQFF
TRBV20-1	many	-	TRBJ2-7	TGCAGTGCTAGTGGGGGCGCGGGCTACGAGCAGTACTTC	CSASGGAGYEQYF
TRBV21-1	many	-	TRBJ1-2	TGTGCCAGCAGCAAAGTGTCAGGGCAAAACTATGGCTACACCTTC	CASSKVSGQNYGYTF